Each of the 14 T cell receptor beta chains below was sequenced from the same sample in a study of blood T cell repertoires in COVID-19. TCRdb's table, derived via immunoSEQ multiplex PCR, lists solely in-frame clones and lacks some. The data show a few hundred thousand clones, around 80% seen once. Specimen: peripheral blood. The receptors come from a woman of 80 years or more with COVID-19, enrolled during active disease.

This clone was detected a few times. The chain combines TRBV21-1 with TRBJ1-5; the table's D call, TRBD1, was not checked against the DNA. TRBV21-1 is a pseudogene. CDR3 size: 17 residues. The CDR3 reads CASPLELVNFPGQPQHF. The CDR3 DNA follows: TGTGCCAGCCCCCTTGAATTAGTTAACTTCCCAGGGCAGCCCCAGCATTTT.

V and J are TRBV12-3 or TRBV12-4 and TRBJ2-4, with D maybe TRBD2 (5 bases). The CDR3 totals 13 residues. V lost 3 bases to trimming and J lost 8 bases, with 11 bases between them. CDR3 nucleotides: TGTGCCAGCAGTTTCTTTTCCGGGGACATTCAGTACTTC. This codes for CASSFFSGDIQYF.

The rearrangement links TRBV7-9 to TRBJ1-6, with a possible D match to TRBD1 (6 bases). V was clipped by 5 bases and J by 7 bases, with 9 bases between them. This CDR3 is 13 amino acids long. Per germline, CDR1 SEHNR and CDR2 FQNEAQ (reference sequence). The CDR3, as DNA: TGTGCCAGCAGCCCCGGGACAAATTCACCCCTCCACTTT. Protein product: CASSPGTNSPLHF.

This sequence joins TRBV28 and TRBJ2-1, with TRBD2 matching 7 bases. J gave up 5 bases and V 1 base, and 8 bases lay outside the gene matches. The germline CDR1 and CDR2 sequences are MDHEN and SYDVKM. The CDR3 totals 16 residues. Here the CDR3 reads CASSLSGRGINNEQFF. The CDR3 nucleotides are TGTGCCAGCAGTTTATCAGGGAGGGGCATAAACAATGAGCAGTTCTTC.

The chain links TRBV24-1 to TRBJ2-2; no firm D call. The CDR3 extends over 17 amino acids. The V and J ends lost 0 bases and 6 bases respectively, with 16 bases between them. Per germline, CDR1 KGHDR and CDR2 SFDVKD. CDR3 in amino acids: CATSDLSALGDAGELFF. The CDR3, as DNA: TGTGCCACCAGTGATTTGTCGGCATTGGGCGATGCCGGGGAGCTGTTTTTT.

The chain employs TRBV7-2 and TRBJ2-3; 9 bases agree with TRBD2. This CDR3 has 16 amino acids. V dropped 0 bases and J dropped 4; count of bases not matched to a gene: 5. CDR1 is SGHTA, CDR2 FQGNSA, per germline. CDR3 loop: CASSLAIGGGADTQYF. CDR3 in DNA: TGTGCCAGCAGCTTAGCGATTGGCGGGGGGGCAGATACGCAGTATTTT.

This chain connects TRBV6-5 to TRBJ1-2, with no clear D. Germline-derived CDR1 and CDR2 are MNHEY and SVGAGI. Trimming pared 6 bases from V and 6 bases from J, leaving 14 bases between. This CDR3 is 13 amino acids long. The CDR3 DNA reads TGTGCCAGCAGCCGCGGGTCCGAACATGGCTACACCTTC. Translation gives CASSRGSEHGYTF.

The chain is built from TRBV4-1 and TRBJ1-5; D gene unclear. Trimming pared 1 base from V and 2 bases from J, leaving 15 bases between. The CDR3 covers 17 residues. From germline, CDR1 is MGHRA and CDR2 YSYEKL. The CDR3 is CASSQGAIFPGNQPQHF. CDR3 bases: TGCGCCAGCAGCCAAGGAGCCATTTTTCCGGGCAATCAGCCCCAGCATTTT.

The chain uses TRBV28 and TRBJ2-2; D call uncertain. V was clipped by 5 bases and J by 1 base, with 11 bases between them. The length of the CDR3 is 15 residues. CDR1 and CDR2 (germline): MDHEN, SYDVKM. This chain's CDR3 is CASSPSQRNTGELFF. In nucleotides, the CDR3 is TGTGCCAGCAGTCCAAGCCAACGGAACACCGGGGAGCTGTTTTTT.

This clone was counted between two and nine times. The chain recombines TRBV3-1 (or the pseudogene TRBV3-2) with TRBJ2-7; D call uncertain. V lost 4 bases, J lost 2 bases, and 15 bases lay in between. CDR3 length: 15 amino acids. The germline V gene encodes CDR1 LGHDT and CDR2 YNNKEL (reference sequence). The CDR3: CASSRTRLLTYEQYF. DNA for the CDR3: TGTGCCAGCAGCCGCACAAGACTTTTAACCTACGAGCAGTACTTC.

The rearrangement uses TRBV28 and TRBJ1-2; no reliable D call. Germline V CDR1 and CDR2: MDHEN, SYDVKM. The CDR3 extends over 13 amino acids. V lost 2 bases to trimming and J lost 2 bases, with 6 bases between them. The CDR3 loop is CASSLNWNYGYTF. The CDR3 region has the DNA TGTGCCAGCAGTTTAAACTGGAACTATGGCTACACCTTC.

The chain recombines TRBV28 with TRBJ1-6; 11 positions agree with TRBD1. This CDR3 comprises 16 residues. CDR1 is MDHEN and CDR2 is SYDVKM in the germline V gene. Losses at the gene ends were 5 bases for V and 5 bases for J; bases not matched to a gene: 5. The CDR3 here is CASSGAGQGDNSPLHF. The DNA for the CDR3 is TGTGCCAGCAGTGGCGCGGGACAGGGGGATAATTCACCCCTCCACTTT.

V gene TRBV25-1 combines with J gene TRBJ1-5, with TRBD1 identical over 10 bases. The CDR3 runs to 14 residues. The trim removed 7 bases at V and 3 bases at J, leaving 3 bases unmatched. Germline V CDR1 and CDR2: MGHDK, SYGVNS. The CDR3 here is CASMGQGFNQPQHF. CDR3 DNA sequence: TGTGCCAGCATGGGACAGGGGTTCAATCAGCCCCAGCATTTT.

V gene TRBV7-2 combines with J gene TRBJ1-3; 10 bases fit TRBD1. The CDR3 is 15 amino acids. Trimming took 1 base from V and 9 from J; bases not matched to a gene: 6. Germline values: CDR1 SGHTA, CDR2 FQGNSA. The CDR3 loop reads CASSLVTGGSGTIYF. The CDR3 coding sequence is TGTGCCAGCAGCTTAGTGACAGGGGGCTCGGGCACCATATATTTT.